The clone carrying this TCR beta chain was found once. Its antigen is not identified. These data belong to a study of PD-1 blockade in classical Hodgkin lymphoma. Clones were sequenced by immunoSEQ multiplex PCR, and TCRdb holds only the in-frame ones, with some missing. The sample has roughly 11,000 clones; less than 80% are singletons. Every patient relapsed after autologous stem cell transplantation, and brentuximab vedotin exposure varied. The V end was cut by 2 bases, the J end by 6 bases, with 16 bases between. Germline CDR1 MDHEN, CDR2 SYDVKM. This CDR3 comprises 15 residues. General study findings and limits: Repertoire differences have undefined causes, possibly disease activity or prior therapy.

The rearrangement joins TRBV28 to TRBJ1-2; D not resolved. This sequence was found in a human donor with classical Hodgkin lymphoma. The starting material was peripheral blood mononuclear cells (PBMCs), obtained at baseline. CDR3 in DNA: TGTGCCAGCAGTTTACCCCACAGAGGGTTCGATGGCTACACCTTC. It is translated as CASSLPHRGFDGYTF.